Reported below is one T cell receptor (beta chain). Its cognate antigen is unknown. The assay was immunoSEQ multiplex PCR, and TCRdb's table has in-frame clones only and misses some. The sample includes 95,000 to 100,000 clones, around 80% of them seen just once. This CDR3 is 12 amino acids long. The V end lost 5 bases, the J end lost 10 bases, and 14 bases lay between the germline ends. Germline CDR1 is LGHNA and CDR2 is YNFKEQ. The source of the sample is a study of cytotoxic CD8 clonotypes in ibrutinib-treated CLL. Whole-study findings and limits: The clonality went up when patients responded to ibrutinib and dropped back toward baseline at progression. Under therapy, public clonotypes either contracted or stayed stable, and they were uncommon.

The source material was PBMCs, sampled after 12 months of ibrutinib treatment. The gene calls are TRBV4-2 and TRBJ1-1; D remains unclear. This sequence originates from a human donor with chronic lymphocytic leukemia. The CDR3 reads CASSARGLGAFF. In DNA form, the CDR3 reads TGTGCCAGCAGCGCCCGAGGGCTGGGAGCTTTCTTT.